This T cell receptor (beta chain) was observed in a study of T cell responses to AZD1222 COVID-19 vaccine. Clones were read by immunoSEQ multiplex PCR, and TCRdb kept only the in-frame ones, dropping some. The sample lists some 130,000 clones; 89% were seen once. Germline V gene lookup returns CDR1 SGHDT and CDR2 YYEEEE. There are 17 residues in the CDR3. V dropped 3 bases and J dropped 5 bases, with 23 bases sitting between them. Second-dose groups at about 4 or about 12 weeks were pooled. The clonotype originates from an adult who received the AZD1222 COVID-19 vaccine. The chain couples TRBV5-6 to TRBJ1-2, with D maybe TRBD1 (5 bases). The sample in question was peripheral blood, obtained 28 days after the second AZD1222 dose. The DNA of the CDR3 is TGTGCCAGCAGCTCAACTCGACAGAGCCCTATGGGATATGGCTACACCTTC. Amino acid sequence: CASSSTRQSPMGYGYTF.